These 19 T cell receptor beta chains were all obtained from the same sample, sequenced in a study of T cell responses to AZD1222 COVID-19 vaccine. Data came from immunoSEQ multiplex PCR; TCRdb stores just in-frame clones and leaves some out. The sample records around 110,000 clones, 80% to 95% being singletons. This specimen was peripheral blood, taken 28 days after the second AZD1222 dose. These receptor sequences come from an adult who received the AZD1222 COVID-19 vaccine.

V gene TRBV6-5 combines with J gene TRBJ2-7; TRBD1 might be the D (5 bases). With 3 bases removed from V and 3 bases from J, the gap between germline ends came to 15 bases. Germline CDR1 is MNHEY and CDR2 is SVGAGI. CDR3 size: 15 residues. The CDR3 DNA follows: TGTGCCAGCAGTTATATCGCAGGGATTCGCTACGAGCAGTACTTC. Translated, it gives CASSYIAGIRYEQYF.

In nucleotides, the CDR3 is TGTGCCAGCTCAGGGGCCAGCAACTATGGCTACACCTTC. It encodes CASSGASNYGYTF. J is TRBJ1-2 and V is TRBV18; possible D gene TRBD1, 5 bases. This CDR3 has 13 amino acids. Germline-derived CDR1 and CDR2 are KGHSH and LQKENI. Trimming removed 5 bases at V and 2 bases at J, with 9 bases between.

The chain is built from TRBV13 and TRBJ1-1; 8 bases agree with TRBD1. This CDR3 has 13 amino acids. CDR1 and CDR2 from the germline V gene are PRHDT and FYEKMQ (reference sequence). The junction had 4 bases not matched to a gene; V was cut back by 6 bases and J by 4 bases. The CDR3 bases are TGTGCCAGCAGTGTACAGGGGGGCACTGAAGCTTTCTTT. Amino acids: CASSVQGGTEAFF.

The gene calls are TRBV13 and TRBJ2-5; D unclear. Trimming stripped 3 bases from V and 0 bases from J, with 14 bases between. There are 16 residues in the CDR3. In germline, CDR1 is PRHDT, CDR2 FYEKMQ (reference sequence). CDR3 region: CASSLSWAGNQETQYF. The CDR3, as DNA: TGTGCCAGCAGCTTGAGCTGGGCAGGTAACCAAGAGACCCAGTACTTC.

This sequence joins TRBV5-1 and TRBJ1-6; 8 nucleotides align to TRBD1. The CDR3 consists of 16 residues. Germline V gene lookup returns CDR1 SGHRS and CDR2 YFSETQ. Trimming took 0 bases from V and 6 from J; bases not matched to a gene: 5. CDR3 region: CASSLAGTGSNSPLHF. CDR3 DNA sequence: TGCGCCAGCAGCTTGGCCGGGACAGGAAGTAATTCACCCCTCCACTTT.

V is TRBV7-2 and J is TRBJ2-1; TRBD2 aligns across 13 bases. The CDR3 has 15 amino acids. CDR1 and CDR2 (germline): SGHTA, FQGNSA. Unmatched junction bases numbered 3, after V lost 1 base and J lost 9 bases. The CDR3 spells CASSLGTSGSFEQFF. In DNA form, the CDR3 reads TGTGCCAGCAGCTTAGGGACTAGCGGGAGTTTTGAGCAGTTCTTC.

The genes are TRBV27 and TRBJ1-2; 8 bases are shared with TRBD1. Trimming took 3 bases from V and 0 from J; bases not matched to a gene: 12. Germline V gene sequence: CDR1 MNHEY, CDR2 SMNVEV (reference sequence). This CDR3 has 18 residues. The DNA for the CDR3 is TGTGCCAGCAGTTTTAGAGGACAGGGCCACCATCCTAACTATGGCTACACCTTC. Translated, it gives CASSFRGQGHHPNYGYTF.

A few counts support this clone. As DNA, the CDR3 is TGCGCCAGCAGCCAATCTCTAACAGGGTTGGGGAACTATGGCTACACCTTC. Translating gives CASSQSLTGLGNYGYTF. The genes are TRBV4-3 and TRBJ1-2; D might be TRBD1 (6 bases). The CDR3 contains 17 residues. The germline V gene encodes CDR1 LGHNA and CDR2 YSLEER. Trimming shortened V by 2 bases and J by 2 bases, and 18 bases separated the two germline ends.

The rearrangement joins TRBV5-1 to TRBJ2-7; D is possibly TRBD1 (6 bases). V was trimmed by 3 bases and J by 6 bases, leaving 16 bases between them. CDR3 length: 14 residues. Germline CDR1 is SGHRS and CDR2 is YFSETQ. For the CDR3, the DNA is TGCGCCAGCAGCTCCGCCTCACCAGGGGCCGAGCAGTACTTC. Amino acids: CASSSASPGAEQYF.

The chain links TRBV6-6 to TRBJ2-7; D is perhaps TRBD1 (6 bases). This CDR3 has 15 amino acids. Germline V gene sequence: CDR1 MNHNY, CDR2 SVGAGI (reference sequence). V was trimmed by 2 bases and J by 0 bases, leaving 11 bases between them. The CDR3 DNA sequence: TGTGCCAGCAGTTACAAACAGGGCTACTCCTACGAGCAGTACTTC. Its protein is CASSYKQGYSYEQYF.

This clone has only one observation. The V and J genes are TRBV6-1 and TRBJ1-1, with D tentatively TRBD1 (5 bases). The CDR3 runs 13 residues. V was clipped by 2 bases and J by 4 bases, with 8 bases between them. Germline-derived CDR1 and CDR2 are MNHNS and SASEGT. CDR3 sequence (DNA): TGTGCCAGCAGTGAAATGGGGGGCACTGAAGCTTTCTTT. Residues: CASSEMGGTEAFF.

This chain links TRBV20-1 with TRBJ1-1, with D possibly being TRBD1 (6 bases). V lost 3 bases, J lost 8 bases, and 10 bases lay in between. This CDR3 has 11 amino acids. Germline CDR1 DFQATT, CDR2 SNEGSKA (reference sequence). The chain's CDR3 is CSARDSREAFF. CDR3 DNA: TGCAGTGCTAGGGACAGTCGAGAAGCTTTCTTT.

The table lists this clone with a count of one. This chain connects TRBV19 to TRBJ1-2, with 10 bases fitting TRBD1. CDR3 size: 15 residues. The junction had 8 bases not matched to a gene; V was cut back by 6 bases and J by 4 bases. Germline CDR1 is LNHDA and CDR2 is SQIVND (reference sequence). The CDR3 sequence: CASSPAGQGTYGYTF. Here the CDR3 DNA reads TGTGCCAGTAGCCCGGCGGGACAGGGGACCTATGGCTACACCTTC.

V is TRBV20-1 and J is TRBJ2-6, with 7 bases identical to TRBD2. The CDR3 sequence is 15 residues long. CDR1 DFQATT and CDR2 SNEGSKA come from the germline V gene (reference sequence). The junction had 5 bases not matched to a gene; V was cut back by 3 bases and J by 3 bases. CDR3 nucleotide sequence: TGCAGTGCTAGTAAACGGGAGGTTGGGGCCAACGTCCTGACTTTC. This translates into CSASKREVGANVLTF.

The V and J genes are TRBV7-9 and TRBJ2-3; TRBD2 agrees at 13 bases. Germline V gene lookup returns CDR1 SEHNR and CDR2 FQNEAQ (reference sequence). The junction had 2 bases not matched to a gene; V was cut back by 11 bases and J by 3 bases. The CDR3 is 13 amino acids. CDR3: CAGGLAGTDTQYF. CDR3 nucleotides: TGTGCCGGGGGACTAGCGGGGACAGATACGCAGTATTTT.

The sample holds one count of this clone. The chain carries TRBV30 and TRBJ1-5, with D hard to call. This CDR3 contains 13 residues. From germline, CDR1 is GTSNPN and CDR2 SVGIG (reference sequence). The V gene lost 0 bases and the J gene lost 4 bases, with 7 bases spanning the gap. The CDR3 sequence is CAWSVDENQPQHF. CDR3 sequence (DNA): TGTGCCTGGAGTGTTGACGAAAATCAGCCCCAGCATTTT.

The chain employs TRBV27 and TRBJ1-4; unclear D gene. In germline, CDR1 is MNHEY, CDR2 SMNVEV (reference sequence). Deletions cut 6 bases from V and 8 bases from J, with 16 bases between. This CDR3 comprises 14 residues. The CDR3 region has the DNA TGTGCCAGCAGACTACTGAAGGGCCGCGAAAAACTGTTTTTT. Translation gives CASRLLKGREKLFF.

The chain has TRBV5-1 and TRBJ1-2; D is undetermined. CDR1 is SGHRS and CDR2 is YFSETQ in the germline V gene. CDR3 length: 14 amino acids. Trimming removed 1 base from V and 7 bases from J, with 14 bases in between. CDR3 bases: TGCGCCAGCAGCTTGTACAGTTCTAGGGCTGGCTACACCTTC. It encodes CASSLYSSRAGYTF.

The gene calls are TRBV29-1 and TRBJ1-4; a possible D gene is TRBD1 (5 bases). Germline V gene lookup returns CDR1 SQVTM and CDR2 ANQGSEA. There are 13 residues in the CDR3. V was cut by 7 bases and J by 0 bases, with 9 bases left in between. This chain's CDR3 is CSATVATNEKLFF. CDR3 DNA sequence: TGCAGCGCGACAGTTGCAACTAATGAAAAACTGTTTTTT.